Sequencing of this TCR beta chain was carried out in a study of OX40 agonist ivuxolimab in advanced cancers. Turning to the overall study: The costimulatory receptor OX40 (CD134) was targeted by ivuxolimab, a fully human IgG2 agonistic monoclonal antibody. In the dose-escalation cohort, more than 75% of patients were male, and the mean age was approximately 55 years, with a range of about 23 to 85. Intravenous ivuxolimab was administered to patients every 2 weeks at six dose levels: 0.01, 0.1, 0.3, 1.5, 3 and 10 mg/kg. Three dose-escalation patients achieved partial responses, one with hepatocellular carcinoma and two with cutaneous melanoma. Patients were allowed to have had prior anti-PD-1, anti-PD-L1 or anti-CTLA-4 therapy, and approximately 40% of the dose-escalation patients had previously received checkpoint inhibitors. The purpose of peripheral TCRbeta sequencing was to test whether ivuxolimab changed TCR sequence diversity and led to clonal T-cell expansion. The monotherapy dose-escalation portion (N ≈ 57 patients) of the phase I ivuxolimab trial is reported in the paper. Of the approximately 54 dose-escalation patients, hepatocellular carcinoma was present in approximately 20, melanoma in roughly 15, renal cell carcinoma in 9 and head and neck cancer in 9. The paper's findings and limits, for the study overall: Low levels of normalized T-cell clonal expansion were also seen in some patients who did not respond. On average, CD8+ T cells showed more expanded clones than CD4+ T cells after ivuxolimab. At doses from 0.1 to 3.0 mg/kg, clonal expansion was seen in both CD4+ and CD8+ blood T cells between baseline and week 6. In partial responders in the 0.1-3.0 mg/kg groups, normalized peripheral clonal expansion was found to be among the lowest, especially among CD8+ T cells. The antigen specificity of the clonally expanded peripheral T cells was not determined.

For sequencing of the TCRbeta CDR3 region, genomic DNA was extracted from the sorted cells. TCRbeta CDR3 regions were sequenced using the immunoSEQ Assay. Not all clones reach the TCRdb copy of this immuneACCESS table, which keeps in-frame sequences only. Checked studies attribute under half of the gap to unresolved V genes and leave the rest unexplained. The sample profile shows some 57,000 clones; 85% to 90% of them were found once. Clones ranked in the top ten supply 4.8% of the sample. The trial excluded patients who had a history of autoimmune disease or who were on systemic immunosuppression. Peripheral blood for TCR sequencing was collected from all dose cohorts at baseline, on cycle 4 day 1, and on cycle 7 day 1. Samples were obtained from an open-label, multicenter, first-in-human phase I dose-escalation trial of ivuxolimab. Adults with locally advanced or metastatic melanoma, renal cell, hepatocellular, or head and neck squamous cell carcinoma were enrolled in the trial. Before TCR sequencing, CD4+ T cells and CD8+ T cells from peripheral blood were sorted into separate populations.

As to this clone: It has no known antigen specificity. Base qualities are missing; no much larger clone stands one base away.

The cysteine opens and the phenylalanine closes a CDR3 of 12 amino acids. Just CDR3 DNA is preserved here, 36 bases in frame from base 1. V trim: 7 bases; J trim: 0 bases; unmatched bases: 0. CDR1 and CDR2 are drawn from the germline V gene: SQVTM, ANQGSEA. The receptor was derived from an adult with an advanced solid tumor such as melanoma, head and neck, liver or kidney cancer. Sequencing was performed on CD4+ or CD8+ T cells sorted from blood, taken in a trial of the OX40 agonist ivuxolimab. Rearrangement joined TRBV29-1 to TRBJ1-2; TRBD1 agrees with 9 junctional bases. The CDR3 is CSGQGANYGYTF. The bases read TGCAGCGGACAGGGGGCTAACTATGGCTACACCTTC.